This entry lists 22 T cell receptor beta chains sequenced from one sample in a study of blood T cell repertoires in COVID-19 (dated by TCRdb to about 2020). The library was produced with the immunoSEQ multiplex PCR assay. TCRdb took this table from immuneACCESS and kept in-frame rearrangements with V and J called. Such tables lack part of the clones; where checked against another copy, unresolved V genes explain under half of the gap, and the rest is unexplained. The sample records about 110,000 clones, over 75% of which are singletons. Of the sample, 2% to 2.5% falls within the top ten clones. Sequenced material: peripheral blood. These receptors originate from a human donor in a cohort sampled during active COVID-19.

This CDR3 reads CASSQTPGQGYTGELFF. The CDR3 nucleotides read TGCGCCAGCAGCCAAACTCCGGGACAGGGGTACACCGGGGAGCTGTTTTTT. The chain carries TRBV4-1 and TRBJ2-2; 10 nucleotides line up with TRBD1. The CDR3 consists of 17 residues. After removal of 2 bases from V and 3 bases from J, the junction contained 6 bases not matched to a gene. Germline V CDR1 and CDR2: MGHRA, YSYEKL.

This clone was seen only once. The rearrangement links TRBV18 to TRBJ1-1; no clear D. Trimming pared 3 bases from V and 7 bases from J, leaving 6 bases between. This CDR3 has 11 amino acids. CDR1 and CDR2 (germline): KGHSH, LQKENI. The CDR3 nucleotides are TGTGCCAGCTCACCGTCAGGTGAAGCTTTCTTT. This codes for CASSPSGEAFF. The full variable domain, with the rest looked up from reference TRBV18 and TRBJ1-1, is NAGVMQNPRHLVRRRGQEARLRCSPMKGHSHVYWYRQLPEEGLKFMVYLQKENIIDESGMPKERFSAEFPKEGPSILRIQQVVRGDSAAYFCASSPSGEAFFGQGTRLTVV.

V and J are TRBV7-9 and TRBJ2-3; 10 bases agree with TRBD2. Germline CDR1 is SEHNR and CDR2 is FQNEAQ (reference sequence). The CDR3 sequence is 14 residues long. The V segment lost 8 bases and the J segment 7 bases; nucleotides outside the gene matches: 9. CDR3 protein: CASSLAGVSYTQYF. DNA for the CDR3: TGTGCCAGCTCGCTAGCGGGAGTTTCATATACGCAGTATTTT.

J is TRBJ1-1 and V is TRBV9; 9 bases fit TRBD1. The CDR3 spans 15 residues. V trimming: 3 bases; J trimming: 1 base; junction bases outside the gene matches: 4. Germline CDR1 and CDR2: SGDLS and YYNGEE. As DNA, the CDR3 is TGTGCCAGCAGCGAGACAGGGGGGGCGAACACTGAAGCTTTCTTT. Translated: CASSETGGANTEAFF. The full variable domain, with the rest looked up from reference TRBV9 and TRBJ1-1, is DSGVTQTPKHLITATGQRVTLRCSPRSGDLSVYWYQQSLDQGLQFLIQYYNGEERAKGNILERFSAQQFPDLHSELNLSSLELGDSALYFCASSETGGANTEAFFGQGTRLTVV.

The chain is built from TRBV5-1 and TRBJ1-2; 7 nucleotides agree with TRBD1. The CDR3 is 14 residues long. Germline values: CDR1 SGHRS, CDR2 YFSETQ. J lost 5 bases, V lost 2 bases, and 6 bases had no gene match. The DNA for the CDR3 is TGCGCCAGCAGCTTTTATGGGACAGAGTATGGCTACACCTTC. As protein: CASSFYGTEYGYTF.

V and J are TRBV19 and TRBJ1-1; 8 nucleotides align to TRBD1. V lost 11 bases and J lost 2; bases outside the gene matches: 10. Germline CDR1 and CDR2: LNHDA and SQIVND (reference sequence). The CDR3 has 14 amino acids. CDR3: CASGDRSPNTEAFF. For the CDR3, the DNA is TGTGCCTCAGGGGACAGGTCGCCCAACACTGAAGCTTTCTTT.

The J gene is TRBJ2-5, the V gene TRBV20-1, with D unresolved. V shed 3 bases and J shed 1 base, with 3 bases lying between them. Germline lookup yields CDR1 DFQATT and CDR2 SNEGSKA (reference sequence). CDR3 size: 11 residues. The CDR3 nucleotides read TGCAGTGCTAGCGGCCAAGAGACCCAGTACTTC. Translating gives CSASGQETQYF.

The genes are TRBV21-1 and TRBJ1-2. TRBV21-1 is noted as a pseudogene. This CDR3 spans 12 amino acids. The CDR3 DNA follows: TGTGCCAGCCCTTCCCCCGGGGATGGCTACACCTTC. Its protein product is CASPSPGDGYTF.

CDR3 residues: CATSIGSKEQFF. The DNA for the CDR3 is TGTGCCACCAGCATCGGTTCCAAAGAGCAGTTCTTC. The chain links TRBV15 to TRBJ2-1, with D unclear. This CDR3 has 12 residues. CDR1 is LNHNV and CDR2 is YYDKDF in the germline V gene (reference sequence). V was clipped by 4 bases and J by 10 bases, with 11 bases between them.

This chain uses TRBV6-6 with TRBJ1-4; possibly TRBD1 for D (6 bases). This CDR3 comprises 14 residues. V shed 5 bases and J shed 2 bases, with 9 bases lying between them. Germline CDR1 reads MNHNY; CDR2 reads SVGAGI (reference sequence). The CDR3 reads CASSPQGTNEKLFF. CDR3 nucleotides: TGTGCCAGCAGTCCCCAGGGGACTAATGAAAAACTGTTTTTT.

This sequence joins TRBV7-3 and TRBJ2-2; D perhaps matches TRBD1 (6 bases). Germline V lookup: CDR1 SGHTA, CDR2 FQGTGA. Trimming removed 2 bases from V and 1 base from J, with 17 bases in between. This CDR3 is 18 amino acids long. In nucleotides, the CDR3 is TGTGCCAGCAGCTTAGGCCCGGGTTGGGGGCAGAACACCGGGGAGCTGTTTTTT. The encoded protein is CASSLGPGWGQNTGELFF.

This chain connects TRBV2 to TRBJ2-1; 7 bases fit TRBD2. Germline trimming cut 8 bases from V and 7 bases from J; bases unmatched to any gene: 5. The length of the CDR3 is 12 residues. Germline loops: CDR1 SNHLY, CDR2 FYNNEI. The CDR3: CASRDYFNEQFF. CDR3 sequence (DNA): TGTGCCAGCCGGGACTACTTTAATGAGCAGTTCTTC.

This chain uses TRBV15 with TRBJ2-1, with 9 bases fitting TRBD2. CDR1 and CDR2 from the germline V gene are LNHNV and YYDKDF (reference sequence). This CDR3 is 16 amino acids long. The ends lost 0 bases at V and 9 bases at J; junction bases unmatched: 9. The CDR3 coding sequence is TGTGCCACCAGCAGAGATCGTGTAGCGGGAGCTGGTGAGCAGTTCTTC. Translation gives CATSRDRVAGAGEQFF. The variable domain in full, with the rest retrieved from reference TRBV15 and TRBJ2-1, is DAMVIQNPRYQVTQFGKPVTLSCSQTLNHNVMYWYQQKSSQAPKLLFHYYDKDFNNEADTPDNFQSRRPNTSFCFLDIRSPGLGDTAMYLCATSRDRVAGAGEQFFGPGTRLTVL.

As concerns this clone: In the same sample, other DNA sequences code for this CDR3. This chain links TRBV2 with TRBJ2-1; tentative D call: TRBD1 (6 bases). The germline gives CDR1 SNHLY, CDR2 FYNNEI. With 5 bases removed from V and 6 bases from J, the gap between germline ends came to 11 bases. The CDR3 runs 13 residues. The CDR3 here is CASSPYRVNEQFF. In nucleotides, the CDR3 is TGTGCCAGCAGTCCATACAGGGTCAATGAGCAGTTCTTC.

The chain is built from TRBV7-9 and TRBJ2-4; 8 positions agree with TRBD1. CDR1 is SEHNR and CDR2 is FQNEAQ in the germline V gene (reference sequence). This CDR3 spans 19 amino acids. J was trimmed by 3 bases and V by 2 bases; bases with no gene match: 15. CDR3 in DNA: TGTGCCAGCAGCTTAAGTACTCCCAAACAGGGGGACGTCAAAAACATTCAGTACTTC. Protein: CASSLSTPKQGDVKNIQYF.

This sequence joins TRBV11-2 and TRBJ2-4; 14 positions agree with TRBD2. Trimming removed 8 bases from V and 15 bases from J; junction bases left unmatched: 12. This CDR3 is built from 14 residues. Germline V gives CDR1 SGHAT, CDR2 FQNNGV. The CDR3 sequence is CASSPGTSGSPRYF. The CDR3 DNA sequence: TGTGCCAGCTCACCCGGGACTAGCGGGAGTCCGCGGTACTTC. The full variable domain, its missing parts supplied by reference TRBV11-2 and TRBJ2-4, is EAGVAQSPRYKIIEKRQSVAFWCNPISGHATLYWYQQILGQGPKLLIQFQNNGVVDDSQLPKDRFSAERLKGVDSTLKIQPAKLEDSAVYLCASSPGTSGSPRYFGAGTRLSVL.

The chain links TRBV5-4 to TRBJ1-1; tentatively, D is TRBD1 (5 bases). The CDR3 totals 13 residues. Trimming stripped 2 bases from V and 1 base from J, with 6 bases between. Germline V CDR1 and CDR2: SGHNT, YYREEE (reference sequence). The CDR3 nucleotides read TGTGCCAGCAGCTTAGGGGAGAACACTGAAGCTTTCTTT. It translates to CASSLGENTEAFF. The full variable domain, with the rest looked up from reference TRBV5-4 and TRBJ1-1, is ETGVTQSPTHLIKTRGQQVTLRCSSQSGHNTVSWYQQALGQGPQFIFQYYREEENGRGNFPPRFSGLQFPNYSSELNVNALELDDSALYLCASSLGENTEAFFGQGTRLTVV.

This sequence joins TRBV6-5 and TRBJ2-2, with 10 nucleotides matching TRBD1. Germline V gene sequence: CDR1 MNHEY, CDR2 SVGAGI. The length of the CDR3 is 15 residues. V trimming: 7 bases; J trimming: 6 bases; junction bases outside the gene matches: 8. CDR3 residues: CASTQQGTGAGELFF. The CDR3 DNA sequence: TGTGCCAGCACCCAACAGGGGACAGGGGCCGGGGAGCTGTTTTTT.

J is TRBJ2-5 and V is TRBV6-1; D is possibly TRBD2 (6 bases). Trimming took 2 bases from V and 4 from J, leaving 14 bases between them. The CDR3 has 15 residues. The germline V gene has CDR1 MNHNS and CDR2 SASEGT. The CDR3 DNA is TGTGCCAGCAGTGAACTCCGACTAGGGCGAGAGACCCAGTACTTC. Translated, it gives CASSELRLGRETQYF.

The chain carries TRBV5-1 and TRBJ2-5; tentatively, D is TRBD2 (7 bases). Germline assignment: CDR1 SGHRS and CDR2 YFSETQ. Trimming removed 10 bases from V and 4 bases from J, with 17 bases in between. The CDR3 length is 13 residues. The CDR3 reads CAGGAVSRETQYF. The CDR3 coding sequence is TGCGCCGGGGGGGCGGTGAGTAGAGAGACCCAGTACTTC. The entire variable domain, with the rest obtained from reference TRBV5-1 and TRBJ2-5, is as follows: KAGVTQTPRYLIKTRGQQVTLSCSPISGHRSVSWYQQTPGQGLQFLFEYFSETQRNKGNFPGRFSGRQFSNSRSEMNVSTLELGDSALYLCAGGAVSRETQYFGPGTRLLVL.

CDR3: CASSDRPVEKLFF. CDR3 DNA: TGCGCCAGCAGCGACAGGCCAGTTGAAAAACTGTTTTTT. V is TRBV5-1 and J is TRBJ1-4, with a weak D call TRBD1 (6 bases). The CDR3 is 13 amino acids. V was cut by 4 bases and J by 7 bases, with 11 bases left in between. Germline CDR1 is SGHRS and CDR2 is YFSETQ.

This sequence joins TRBV13 and TRBJ2-2, with D hard to call. Per the germline V gene, CDR1 is PRHDT and CDR2 is FYEKMQ (reference sequence). The CDR3 contains 13 residues. V shed 3 bases and J shed 4 bases, with 6 bases lying between them. In nucleotides, the CDR3 is TGTGCCAGCAGCTTGAGGATCACCGGGGAGCTGTTTTTT. This encodes CASSLRITGELFF.